The rows below give T cell receptor beta chains drawn from one sample of a study of cytomegalovirus exposure and HLA in healthy donors. Libraries were prepared by immunoSEQ multiplex PCR; TCRdb keeps only in-frame clonotypes and omits some of them. The data show about 180,000 clones, 70% to 85% seen once. The sample was PBMCs. All receptors derive from a human donor in good health. The CDR3 runs from the conserved cysteine through the conserved F or W. Each record gives: CDR3 protein, CDR3 DNA, D gene, J gene, clone size, V gene. A D gene is named only where the DNA matches it firmly. Size tells how often a clone was seen (once, few, many) or the class of an expanded clone, and some rows leave it out.

CAPLRQNNYEQYF | TGTGCCCCCTTGAGACAGAATAACTACGAGCAGTACTTC | NA | TRBJ2-7 | NA | TRBV27
CASSLQAHSYEQYF | TGTGCCAGCAGCTTGCAGGCCCACTCCTACGAGCAGTACTTC | NA | TRBJ2-7 | many | TRBV7-8
CASSHLWRGPGTEAFF | TGTGCCAGCAGCCACCTTTGGAGGGGGCCGGGCACTGAAGCTTTCTTT | TRBD1 | TRBJ1-1 | NA | TRBV7-9
CASSPREGDRVQPQHF | TGTGCCAGCAGCCCGAGGGAAGGGGACAGGGTTCAGCCCCAGCATTTT | TRBD1 | TRBJ1-5 | NA | TRBV11-3
CASSYGQVYEQYF | TGTGCCAGCAGTTACGGACAGGTCTACGAGCAGTACTTC | TRBD1 | TRBJ2-7 | NA | TRBV6-5
CASSYLSGANSPLHF | TGTGCCAGCAGCTACCTATCAGGGGCGAATTCACCCCTCCACTTT | NA | TRBJ1-6 | NA | TRBV11-2
CAISGTVNTEAFF | TGTGCCATCAGTGGGACAGTAAACACTGAAGCTTTCTTT | NA | TRBJ1-1 | NA | TRBV10-3
CASSPEGGTQETQYF | TGTGCCAGCAGCCCGGAGGGGGGGACCCAAGAGACCCAGTACTTC | NA | TRBJ2-5 | NA | TRBV7-2
CASSVVGTGGNTIYF | TGTGCCAGCAGCGTAGTTGGGACAGGTGGAAACACCATATATTTT | TRBD1 | TRBJ1-3 | NA | TRBV9
CASSLAQGGEKLFF | TGTGCCAGCAGCTTGGCCCAGGGGGGTGAAAAACTGTTTTTT | TRBD1 | TRBJ1-4 | NA | TRBV5-4
CASRNRAAGSPLHF | TGTGCCAGCAGAAACAGGGCCGCTGGGTCACCCCTCCACTTT | NA | TRBJ1-6 | NA | TRBV25-1
CASSLLLGGTDTQYF | TGTGCCAGCAGCTTATTGTTGGGAGGCACAGATACGCAGTATTTT | NA | TRBJ2-3 | once | TRBV7-9
CASGLGQVDRNEQFF | TGTGCTAGTGGTTTGGGACAGGTGGACCGGAATGAGCAGTTCTTC | NA | TRBJ2-1 | NA | TRBV12-5
CASSLGGGGALEQFF | TGTGCCAGCAGTTTGGGTGGCGGGGGGGCCTTAGAGCAGTTCTTC | TRBD2 | TRBJ2-1 | NA | TRBV27
CASSLARLGYTF | TGTGCCAGCAGTTTGGCTAGGCTTGGCTACACCTTC | NA | TRBJ1-2 | NA | TRBV28
CASSIDRQSYEQYF | TGTGCCAGCAGCATAGACAGGCAATCCTACGAGCAGTACTTC | NA | TRBJ2-7 | NA | TRBV5-6
CATSRWDSSVYGYTF | TGTGCCACCAGCAGATGGGACAGTTCAGTATATGGCTACACCTTC | TRBD1 | TRBJ1-2 | NA | TRBV15
CASSLGLQETQYF | TGCGCCAGCAGCTTGGGACTCCAAGAGACCCAGTACTTC | NA | TRBJ2-5 | NA | TRBV5-1
CASSETGGSGNTIYF | TGTGCCAGCAGCGAAACAGGGGGCTCTGGAAACACCATATATTTT | TRBD1 | TRBJ1-3 | NA | TRBV9
CASSRSRGREAFF | TGTGCCAGCAGCCGAAGTCGAGGGCGTGAAGCTTTCTTT | NA | TRBJ1-1 | NA | TRBV5-8
CASSEPAGAQETQYF | TGTGCCAGCAGTGAACCAGCGGGGGCCCAAGAGACCCAGTACTTC | TRBD2 | TRBJ2-5 | NA | TRBV6-1
CASSPLHRGAYGYTF | TGTGCCAGCAGTCCCTTACACAGGGGTGCCTATGGCTACACCTTC | TRBD1 | TRBJ1-2 | NA | TRBV27
CASSLGVQDQPQHF | TGTGCCAGCAGCTTGGGGGTTCAGGATCAGCCCCAGCATTTT | NA | TRBJ1-5 | NA | TRBV5-5
CASSSGGTGELFF | TGTGCCAGCAGTTCAGGGGGCACCGGGGAGCTGTTTTTT | TRBD1 | TRBJ2-2 | NA | TRBV6-1
CSVEDGTGGYTF | TGCAGCGTTGAAGACGGGACAGGCGGCTACACCTTC | TRBD1 | TRBJ1-2 | few | TRBV29-1
CASRGQGPMGWNEQFF | TGTGCCAGTAGGGGACAGGGTCCCATGGGTTGGAATGAGCAGTTCTTC | TRBD1 | TRBJ2-1 | NA | TRBV19
CASSDGLAGTQYF | TGCGCCAGCAGCGATGGACTAGCAGGGACCCAGTACTTC | TRBD2 | TRBJ2-5 | NA | TRBV10-1
CASSYSRLAGGELFF | TGTGCCAGCAGTTACTCCCGGCTAGCGGGCGGGGAGCTGTTTTTT | TRBD2 | TRBJ2-2 | NA | TRBV6-5
CASSINGTGGGEQYF | TGTGCCAGCAGCATCAACGGGACAGGGGGCGGCGAGCAGTACTTC | NA | TRBJ2-7 | NA | TRBV21-1
CASSFRVSGNTIYF | TGTGCCAGCAGCTTCAGGGTTTCTGGAAACACCATATATTTT | NA | TRBJ1-3 | NA | TRBV7-2
CASSQAGGHYTGELFF | TGCGCCAGCAGCCAAGCGGGGGGGCATTACACCGGGGAGCTGTTTTTT | TRBD2 | TRBJ2-2 | NA | TRBV4-1
CASSLSGQVLYGYTF | TGTGCCAGCAGCTTATCCGGACAAGTCCTCTATGGCTACACCTTC | NA | TRBJ1-2 | few | TRBV7-8
CAIRPRGFGYGYTF | TGTGCCATCCGCCCCCGGGGTTTCGGCTATGGCTACACCTTC | NA | TRBJ1-2 | NA | TRBV10-3
CASSLDSYYNEQFF | TGTGCCAGCAGCTTAGACAGCTATTACAATGAGCAGTTCTTC | NA | TRBJ2-1 | NA | TRBV7-9
CASSLVGGAGNIQYF | TGTGCCAGCAGCTTAGTCGGCGGGGCTGGAAACATTCAGTACTTC | NA | TRBJ2-4 | NA | TRBV7-2
CASSDLDRGKGTEAFF | TGCGCCAGCAGTGACCTAGACAGGGGGAAGGGCACTGAAGCTTTCTTT | TRBD1 | TRBJ1-1 | NA | TRBV10-1
CASGSTSGGDGETQYF | TGTGCTAGTGGCTCAACTAGCGGGGGGGATGGAGAGACCCAGTACTTC | TRBD2 | TRBJ2-5 | once | TRBV12-5
CASSLASVIYYGYTF | TGTGCCAGCAGCTTAGCGTCGGTCATATACTATGGCTACACCTTC | NA | TRBJ1-2 | NA | TRBV7-9
CASSETRGAGANVLTF | TGTGCCAGCAGTGAAACCCGGGGAGCTGGGGCCAACGTCCTGACTTTC | NA | TRBJ2-6 | NA | TRBV2
CASSYVGGFNSGELLF | TGTGCCAGCAGTTATGTCGGGGGTTTTAATTCCGGGGAGCTGCTTTTT | NA | TRBJ2-2 | NA | TRBV6-6
CASSLGTLPGTYNEQFF | TGCGCCAGCAGCCTAGGGACTCTCCCAGGGACCTACAATGAGCAGTTCTTC | NA | TRBJ2-1 | NA | TRBV4-1
CASSRDSYNSPLHF | TGTGCCAGCAGCCGGGACAGCTATAATTCACCCCTCCACTTT | TRBD1 | TRBJ1-6 | NA | TRBV7-9
CASTKQGAGQPQHF | TGTGCCAGTACTAAACAGGGGGCTGGTCAGCCCCAGCATTTT | TRBD1 | TRBJ1-5 | NA | TRBV19
CASGVRGPLGVTEAFF | TGTGCTAGTGGTGTCAGGGGCCCACTTGGGGTCACTGAAGCTTTCTTT | NA | TRBJ1-1 | NA | TRBV12-5
CASRQRGADNEQFF | TGTGCCAGCAGACAGCGGGGGGCCGACAATGAGCAGTTCTTC | TRBD2 | TRBJ2-1 | NA | TRBV13
CASSYTTGQNSPLHF | TGTGCCAGCAGTTACACAACCGGACAGAATTCACCCCTCCACTTT | NA | TRBJ1-6 | NA | TRBV7-9